Shown below are 15 T cell receptor beta chains from a single sample sequenced in a study of CD8 T cells in Susac syndrome (dated by TCRdb to the late 2010s). The protocol used for the library was the immunoSEQ multiplex PCR assay. RNA was extracted with the RNeasy kit and roughly 0.45 to 1 ug was reverse transcribed using random hexamers. TCRdb reanalyzed the raw reads on its own, using fastp at Q25 for trimming and MiXCR for clone calling, and kept in-frame beta chains. Rows with one shared CDR3 protein collapse into an entry with the most common genes and DNA. Present in this sample are 95,000 to 150,000 distinct CDR3 sequences, nearly 96% of which were seen just once. 0.11% to 0.15% of the sample comes from the top ten. Sequences were obtained from CD4+ T cells from PBMCs. Receptor source: a human donor with Susac syndrome.

This chain links TRBV12-3 or TRBV12-4 with TRBJ2-7, with D perhaps being TRBD1 or TRBD2 (5 bases each). This CDR3 is 16 amino acids long. Trimming cost V 4 bases and J 3 bases, with 19 bases left between them. CDR3 sequence (DNA): TGTGCCAGCAGTTCTTTTGGTCGGGGCAGGGTCTACGAGCAGTACTTC. It specifies CASSSFGRGRVYEQYF.

This chain joins TRBV6-2 or TRBV6-3 and TRBJ2-7; D is possibly TRBD1 (6 bases). The CDR3 has 13 residues. Germline values: CDR1 MNHEY, CDR2 SVGEGT. The germline V and J ends were trimmed by 5 bases and 7 bases, with 15 bases remaining between them. The CDR3 DNA sequence: TGTGCCAGCAGTAACAGGGAGCACAGGGAGCAGTACTTC. This gives the protein CASSNREHREQYF.

V and J are TRBV15 and TRBJ1-5; D is unclear. V gave up 0 bases and J gave up 0 bases, with 6 bases separating them. Per the germline V gene, CDR1 is LNHNV and CDR2 is YYDKDF (reference sequence). This CDR3 spans 15 amino acids. The CDR3 protein is CATSRDRISNQPQHF. The CDR3 nucleotides read TGTGCCACCAGCAGAGATCGGATTAGCAATCAGCCCCAGCATTTT. Full variable domain (outside the CDR3, taken from reference TRBV15 and TRBJ1-5): DAMVIQNPRYQVTQFGKPVTLSCSQTLNHNVMYWYQQKSSQAPKLLFHYYDKDFNNEADTPDNFQSRRPNTSFCFLDIRSPGLGDTAMYLCATSRDRISNQPQHFGDGTRLSIL.

This sequence joins TRBV20-1 and TRBJ2-5, with D perhaps matching TRBD2 (5 bases). The CDR3 totals 15 residues. V was pared by 0 bases and J by 1 base, with 12 bases between. The germline V gene has CDR1 DFQATT and CDR2 SNEGSKA (reference sequence). The CDR3 bases are TGCAGTGCTAGAGAAGTCCGGGGTCGCCAAGAGACCCAGTACTTC. Amino acids: CSAREVRGRQETQYF.

The V and J genes are TRBV20-1 and TRBJ2-5; 9 nucleotides line up with TRBD2. The CDR3 is 14 amino acids. J was trimmed by 4 bases and V by 0 bases; bases with no gene match: 3. CDR1 DFQATT and CDR2 SNEGSKA come from the germline V gene (reference sequence). The CDR3 sequence: CSAREASGIETQYF. In DNA, the CDR3 is TGCAGTGCTAGAGAGGCTAGCGGGATAGAGACCCAGTACTTC.

The chain links TRBV3-1 to TRBJ1-3, with 7 positions matching TRBD1. Germline V lookup: CDR1 LGHDT, CDR2 YNNKEL (reference sequence). CDR3 size: 15 residues. The V gene end was trimmed by 4 bases and the J gene end by 0 bases; junction bases not matched to a gene: 3. CDR3 nucleotide sequence: TGTGCCAGCAGCCGGGACAGTACCTCTGGAAACACCATATATTTT. This encodes CASSRDSTSGNTIYF.

J is TRBJ2-5 and V is TRBV4-2, with 7 bases that match TRBD2. The germline CDR1 and CDR2 sequences are LGHNA and YNFKEQ. With V trimmed by 1 base and J by 4 bases, 9 bases remained unmatched. This CDR3 contains 16 residues. The CDR3 spells CASSQVAPPSGETQYF. CDR3 bases: TGTGCCAGCAGCCAAGTCGCGCCGCCTAGCGGAGAGACCCAGTACTTC.

The rearrangement uses TRBV5-1 and TRBJ1-2; D remains ambiguous. This CDR3 is 16 amino acids long. Trimming removed 0 bases from V and 8 bases from J, with 20 bases in between. The germline CDR1 and CDR2 sequences are SGHRS and YFSETQ. CDR3 in DNA: TGCGCCAGCAGCTTGGGCCAGGACCTCCGTTATGGGGGCTACACCTTC. Protein sequence: CASSLGQDLRYGGYTF.

The genes are TRBV20-1 and TRBJ2-1, with TRBD2 matching over 7 bases. The V gene's germline CDR1 is DFQATT and CDR2 SNEGSKA (reference sequence). The CDR3 contains 15 residues. With 0 bases clipped from V and 7 bases from J, the junction kept 9 bases outside the gene matches. The CDR3 reads CSAREGGSGWNEQFF. The CDR3 nucleotides read TGCAGTGCTAGAGAGGGGGGGAGTGGGTGGAATGAGCAGTTCTTC.

The chain combines TRBV12-3 or TRBV12-4 with TRBJ2-2, with a possible D match to TRBD2 (6 bases). The V end was cut by 9 bases, the J end by 8 bases, with 13 bases between. The CDR3 is made up of 12 amino acids. DNA of the CDR3: TGTGCCAGTCGGGACTCTTCTGGGGAGCTGTTTTTT. It codes for CASRDSSGELFF.

The chain is built from TRBV9 and TRBJ2-1, with 8 bases that match TRBD2. The germline gives CDR1 SGDLS, CDR2 YYNGEE. The CDR3 has 16 residues. V gave up 0 bases and J gave up 8 bases; unmatched junction bases: 10. CDR3 residues: CASSVGGGRLFDEQFF. The CDR3 DNA sequence: TGTGCCAGCAGCGTAGGGGGCGGGAGGCTTTTCGATGAGCAGTTCTTC.

This chain joins TRBV5-5 and TRBJ1-5; tentatively, D is TRBD1 (6 bases). Trimming stripped 3 bases from V and 5 bases from J, with 12 bases between. Germline V gene sequence: CDR1 SGHKS, CDR2 YYEKEE (reference sequence). The CDR3 totals 14 residues. CDR3 residues: CASSYRELDQPQHF. The CDR3 DNA is TGTGCCAGCAGCTACAGGGAATTGGATCAGCCCCAGCATTTT.

The rearrangement links TRBV24-1 to TRBJ2-3; D tentatively reads TRBD1 or TRBD2 (6 bases each). Per germline, CDR1 KGHDR and CDR2 SFDVKD. The CDR3 contains 14 residues. V was trimmed by 4 bases and J by 2 bases, leaving 9 bases between them. The CDR3 region is CATSDPGATDTQYF. The CDR3 nucleotides are TGTGCCACCAGTGACCCGGGGGCCACAGATACGCAGTATTTT.

The chain uses TRBV12-3 or TRBV12-4 and TRBJ2-3; 8 bases align to TRBD2. V dropped 7 bases and J dropped 2; count of bases not matched to a gene: 11. This CDR3 comprises 16 residues. The CDR3 nucleotides are TGTGCCAGCACCCCCACTAGCGGAGGGGCCACAGATACGCAGTATTTT. It is translated as CASTPTSGGATDTQYF.

The CDR3: CASSRTTSGRLTYEQYF. CDR3 DNA sequence: TGTGCCAGCAGCCGAACGACTAGCGGGAGACTCACGTACGAGCAGTACTTC. V usage is TRBV7-9 and J usage is TRBJ2-7; the match to TRBD2 covers 12 bases. V was pared by 5 bases and J by 4 bases, with 12 bases of the junction left unmatched. The CDR3 is 17 amino acids. Germline-derived CDR1 and CDR2 are SEHNR and FQNEAQ (reference sequence).